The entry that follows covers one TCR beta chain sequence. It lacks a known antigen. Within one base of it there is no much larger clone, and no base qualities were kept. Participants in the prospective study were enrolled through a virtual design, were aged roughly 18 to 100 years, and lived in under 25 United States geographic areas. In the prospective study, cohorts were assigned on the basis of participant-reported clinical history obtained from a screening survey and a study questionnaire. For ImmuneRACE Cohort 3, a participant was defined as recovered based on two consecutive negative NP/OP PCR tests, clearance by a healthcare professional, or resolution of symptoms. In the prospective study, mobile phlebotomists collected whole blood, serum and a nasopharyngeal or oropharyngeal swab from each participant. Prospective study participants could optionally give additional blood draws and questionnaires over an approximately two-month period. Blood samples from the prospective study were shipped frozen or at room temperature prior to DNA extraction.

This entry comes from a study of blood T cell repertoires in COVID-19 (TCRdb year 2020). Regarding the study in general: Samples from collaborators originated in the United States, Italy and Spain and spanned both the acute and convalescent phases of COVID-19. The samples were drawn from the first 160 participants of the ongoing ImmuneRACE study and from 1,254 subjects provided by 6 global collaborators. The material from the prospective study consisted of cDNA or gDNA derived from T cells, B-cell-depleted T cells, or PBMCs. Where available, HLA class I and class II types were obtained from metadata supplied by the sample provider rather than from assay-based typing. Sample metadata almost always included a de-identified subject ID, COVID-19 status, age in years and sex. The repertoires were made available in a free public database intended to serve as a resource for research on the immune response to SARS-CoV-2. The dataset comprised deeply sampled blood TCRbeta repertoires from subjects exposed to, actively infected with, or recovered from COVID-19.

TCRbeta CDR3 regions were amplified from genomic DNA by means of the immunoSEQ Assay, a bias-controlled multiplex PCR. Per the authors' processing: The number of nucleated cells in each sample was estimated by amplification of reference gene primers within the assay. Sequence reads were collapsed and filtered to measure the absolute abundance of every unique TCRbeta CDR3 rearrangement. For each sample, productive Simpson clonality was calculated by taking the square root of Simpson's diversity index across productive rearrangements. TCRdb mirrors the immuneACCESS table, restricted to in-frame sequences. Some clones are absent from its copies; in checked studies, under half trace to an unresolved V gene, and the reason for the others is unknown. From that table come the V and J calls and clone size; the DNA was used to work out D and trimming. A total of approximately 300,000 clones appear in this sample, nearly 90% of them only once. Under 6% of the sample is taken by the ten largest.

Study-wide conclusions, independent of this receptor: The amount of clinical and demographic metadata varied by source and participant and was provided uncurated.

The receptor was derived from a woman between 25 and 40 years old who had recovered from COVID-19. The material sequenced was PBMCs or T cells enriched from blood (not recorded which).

This receptor has the CDR3 CASSYFVASGVLAHQETQYF. The DNA sequence follows: TGTGCCAGCAGTTATTTTGTGGCTAGCGGGGTTCTCGCCCACCAAGAGACCCAGTACTTC. The rearranged segments are TRBV6-2 or TRBV6-3 and TRBJ2-5, with 9 bases in between that match TRBD2. The cysteine opens and the phenylalanine closes a CDR3 of 20 amino acids. The only DNA kept is the CDR3, 60 bases in frame from the first base. Reading the germline V gene gives CDR1 MNHEY and CDR2 SVGEGT. Unmatched junction bases come to 17, with V trimmed by 3 bases and J by 0 bases.